This paragraph reports one TCR beta chain. The method was immunoSEQ multiplex PCR; TCRdb's version includes in-frame clones alone and lacks a portion of them. The sample has about 160,000 clones; 60% to 85% are singletons. The sample is drawn from a study of blood T cell repertoires in COVID-19. CDR1 and CDR2 from the germline V gene are SQVTM and ANQGSEA. V lost 3 bases, J lost 1 base, and 8 bases lay in between. This CDR3 spans 13 amino acids. Sample: peripheral blood. This receptor was taken from a man aged 55 to 70 with acute or convalescent COVID-19. The rearrangement links TRBV29-1 to TRBJ2-3, with D unresolved. CDR3 amino acids: CSVDLPGTDTQYF. The DNA of the CDR3 is TGCAGCGTTGATCTCCCCGGCACAGATACGCAGTATTTT.